This TCR beta chain was recorded in a study of blood T cell repertoires in COVID-19. At the level of the study: The samples span acute and convalescent COVID-19 from the United States, Italy and Spain.

The CDR3 length is 17 residues. With V trimmed by 2 bases and J by 5 bases, 11 bases remained unmatched. Germline-derived CDR1 and CDR2 are MNHNS and SASEGT. Measured with immunoSEQ multiplex PCR; TCRdb has only the in-frame clones, and not every one. The profile shows 300,000 to 400,000 clones, approximately 83% of them singletons. This chain links TRBV6-1 with TRBJ2-4; 8 bases align to TRBD1. Sequenced input: PBMCs or T cells enriched from blood (not recorded which). This clonotype was obtained from a woman between 40 and 50 years old with acute COVID-19. CDR3 in amino acids: CASSEILLGTGENIQYF. The CDR3 region has the DNA TGTGCCAGCAGTGAAATACTGTTAGGGACAGGCGAAAACATTCAGTACTTC.